This TCR beta chain derives from a study of T cell responses to AZD1222 COVID-19 vaccine. Profiling relied on immunoSEQ multiplex PCR, and the TCRdb table lists in-frame clones only, not all of them. The repertoire holds about 100,000 clones, around nine tenths seen once, with 2.8% in the top ten. Trimming cost V 2 bases and J 6 bases, with 15 bases left between them. This CDR3 is built from 15 residues. Germline lookup yields CDR1 LNHNV and CDR2 YYDKDF (reference sequence). This clone was picked up one time. Source: peripheral blood, taken on day 0 of AZD1222 vaccination. The clonotype comes from an adult in good health. V and J are TRBV15 and TRBJ2-3; D not certain. CDR3 DNA sequence: TGTGCCACCAGCAGACTATTGGGGTTCGGGGATACGCAGTATTTT. As protein: CATSRLLGFGDTQYF.